A few counts support the clone carrying this T cell receptor (beta chain). Its antigen is unknown. TCRdb re-derived calls from the reads in MiXCR, one entry per CDR3 protein. The sample holds 290,000 or so distinct CDR3 sequences, under 30% seen once. The data were taken from a study of T cell repertoires in cytomegalovirus infection. Across the study: Public TCR beta signatures marked donors with CMV infection and the matching HLA.

This CDR3 comprises 14 residues. Germline V CDR1 and CDR2: MNHNS, SASEGT. V lost 1 base and J 1 base, leaving 7 bases between the germline ends. The study, taken as a whole, reports: Clonotypes of TCR beta that were HLA-C-restricted and CMV-specific dominated the ex vivo response. Cumulative frequency of public TCR beta families picked out carriers of CMV plus the relevant HLA.

The sequenced sample consisted of PBMCs. V usage is TRBV6-1 and J usage is TRBJ2-5; D gene ambiguous. The sequence was obtained from a human donor in good health (CMV status not recorded). Some clones in this sample may be carry-over from other donors' samples. DNA of the CDR3: TGTGCCAGCAGTGAAGGCAACACCCAAGAGACCCAGTACTTC. It is translated as CASSEGNTQETQYF.